This entry concerns a single T cell receptor (beta chain). This specimen belongs to a study of blood T cell repertoires in COVID-19. Study-wide context: From T cells, B-cell-depleted T cells, or PBMCs came the material, which was cDNA or gDNA.

Participants came from some 23 US areas, aged about 18 to 89 years. Participants' own reports of clinical history determined their cohort assignment. Cohort 3 recovered donors had two negative PCRs, clearance, or symptom resolution. Per germline, CDR1 SEHNR and CDR2 FQNEAQ (reference sequence). V lost 4 bases, J lost 1 base, and 7 bases lay in between. The CDR3 covers 13 residues. Generated by immunoSEQ multiplex PCR, the TCRdb table keeps only in-frame clones and is missing some. The sample carries fewer than 350,000 clones, roughly 89% recorded once. The sample was PBMCs or T cells enriched from blood (not recorded which). The chain couples TRBV7-9 to TRBJ1-1; tentative D call: TRBD1 (5 bases). The TCR was taken from a man aged 55 to 70 who had recovered from COVID-19. CDR3 nucleotide sequence: TGTGCCAGCAGCTCCCAGGGGAACACTGAAGCTTTCTTT. Its translation is CASSSQGNTEAFF.